Sequencing of this T cell receptor beta chain was carried out in a study of blood T cell repertoires in COVID-19. Participant-reported clinical history was the basis for cohort assignment. V lost 4 bases and J lost 5; bases outside the gene matches: 7. CDR3 length equals 16 residues. Germline V gene lookup returns CDR1 SGHRS and CDR2 YFSETQ. In the authors' workflow: Reference gene primer amplification gave estimated nucleated cell counts. Libraries were prepared by immunoSEQ multiplex PCR; TCRdb keeps only in-frame clonotypes and omits some of them. The V and J calls and clone size come from that table; D and trimming were worked out from the DNA. Of about 190,000 clones in the sample, 84% were seen once.

What was sequenced was PBMCs or T cells enriched from blood (not recorded which). The chain links TRBV5-1 to TRBJ1-6, with 9 bases matching TRBD1. This receptor was obtained from a woman aged 25 to 45 who had been exposed to COVID-19. CDR3 coding DNA: TGCGCCAGCAGCCGACGACAGGGGGGGAATAATTCACCCCTCCACTTT. This encodes CASSRRQGGNNSPLHF.